This TCR beta chain was documented in a study of somatic mutations in cytotoxic T cells in rheumatoid arthritis. On the study more broadly: Patients gave 30 ml EDTA peripheral blood immediately after diagnosis, prior to starting treatment.

In the authors' methods: In patients, CD8+ clones bigger than 1% rarely had the same sequence as a published virus-specific TCRB. Profiled with immunoSEQ multiplex PCR; TCRdb holds only in-frame clones, not every one. The V and J calls and clone size are taken from that table; D and trimming were inferred from the DNA. The table lists approximately 17,000 clones, more than 65% of them singletons. The CDR3 contains 13 residues. CDR1 is MNHEY, CDR2 SMNVEV, per germline (reference sequence). V dropped 2 bases and J dropped 3 bases, with 7 bases sitting between them. The source material was CD8+ T cells sorted from blood. This TCR was sampled from an adult with rheumatoid arthritis. The chain carries TRBV27 and TRBJ1-1; D is uncertain. The CDR3 DNA is TGTGCCAGCAGTTTAAGGGCGGACACTGAAGCTTTCTTT. It specifies CASSLRADTEAFF.